The clone carrying this T cell receptor beta chain was seen repeatedly, ten times or more. The time point: pre-sensitization, week 0. Regarding treatment: therapeutic diphenylcyclopropenone sensitization with weekly scalp DPC. These data come from a study of human T cells and chemical hapten exposure. The library gave individual cDNA molecules unique molecular identifiers. Original data processing: With a range of about 23,224 to 750,000, the median per sample was about 87,000 TCRs. Each CDR3 protein gets one entry after TCRdb re-called the RACE reads with MiXCR. The V and J calls and clone size are TCRdb's, not the authors'. The data contain about 260,000 distinct CDR3 sequences, roughly 8.9% of them singletons. The TCR sequence derives from a woman aged 40-49 years with alopecia areata. Some clones in this sample may be carry-over from other donors' samples. This material consisted of whole blood, taken in connection with sensitization to the hapten diphenylcyclopropenone (DPC).

CDR3 sequence (DNA): TGTGCCAGCAGCCCCCGGGACCAAAGGCCGGGGGAGCTGTTTTTT. Protein: CASSPRDQRPGELFF. The V and J genes are TRBV7-6 and TRBJ2-2, with D perhaps TRBD1 or TRBD2 (5 bases each). The CDR3 has 15 residues. V gave up 5 bases and J gave up 8 bases, with 18 bases separating them. Germline values: CDR1 SGHVS, CDR2 FNYEAQ.